The TCR beta chain described here comes from a study of cytomegalovirus exposure and HLA in healthy donors. On the study more broadly: Within an early data release were about 85 million unique TCRs drawn from HLA-typed donors.

It was with 60 Vbeta and 13 Jbeta primers that the PCR ran. Repertoires were generated with immunoSEQ multiplex PCR, while TCRdb's copy carries only in-frame clones and drops some. Of some 140,000 clones listed, approximately 69% are singletons. Study conclusions and caveats: The records held CMV serostatus as the only immune exposure information.

As to this clone: The target antigen is unknown.

The CDR3 contains 16 residues. Germline assignment: CDR1 SGDLS and CDR2 YYNGEE. J lost 4 bases, V lost 4 bases, and 8 bases had no gene match. The sequenced sample consisted of PBMCs. The clonotype originates from a man younger than 40 in good health and CMV-seronegative. This chain connects TRBV9 to TRBJ2-2; 9 nucleotides align to TRBD2. The CDR3 DNA reads as TGTGCCAGCAGCCCGGGGGGCGGGGGGGGCACCGGGGAGCTGTTTTTT. Translated: CASSPGGGGGTGELFF.